This T cell receptor beta chain originates from a study of cytomegalovirus exposure and HLA in healthy donors. PCR used 60 Vbeta primers and 13 Jbeta primers. The protocol was immunoSEQ multiplex PCR, while the TCRdb copy is restricted to in-frame clones and leaves out a portion. Of about 59,000 clones in the sample, about four fifths were seen once. This clonotype was sampled from a woman aged 40 to 49 in good health and CMV-seronegative. Sequenced material: PBMCs.

The CDR3 is CASSSQGQHTEAFF. The CDR3 DNA is TGTGCCAGCAGCTCGCAGGGGCAACACACTGAAGCTTTCTTT. The chain joins TRBV7-2 to TRBJ1-1, with a possible D match to TRBD1 (6 bases). V was pared by 4 bases and J by 3 bases, with 12 bases between. CDR1 and CDR2 from the germline V gene are SGHTA and FQGNSA. CDR3 size: 14 residues.